This entry concerns a single T cell receptor (beta chain). These data originate in a study of blood T cell repertoires in COVID-19. In the study overall: Samples of COVID-19 (acute and convalescent) were obtained from the United States, Italy and Spain.

The method was immunoSEQ multiplex PCR; TCRdb's version includes in-frame clones alone and lacks a portion of them. Among approximately 390,000 clones listed, around nine tenths were seen once. Deletions cut 4 bases from V and 3 bases from J, with 21 bases between. There are 17 residues in the CDR3. The germline V gene encodes CDR1 MNHEY and CDR2 SMNVEV (reference sequence). Sequenced: PBMCs or T cells enriched from blood (not recorded which). This TCR derives from a woman aged 50 to 60 who had recovered from COVID-19. The V gene is TRBV27, the J gene TRBJ1-2; D is unresolved. The CDR3 here is CASSSIRDLPLDYGYTF. The CDR3 DNA sequence: TGTGCCAGCAGTTCAATCCGGGATCTCCCCTTAGACTATGGCTACACCTTC.